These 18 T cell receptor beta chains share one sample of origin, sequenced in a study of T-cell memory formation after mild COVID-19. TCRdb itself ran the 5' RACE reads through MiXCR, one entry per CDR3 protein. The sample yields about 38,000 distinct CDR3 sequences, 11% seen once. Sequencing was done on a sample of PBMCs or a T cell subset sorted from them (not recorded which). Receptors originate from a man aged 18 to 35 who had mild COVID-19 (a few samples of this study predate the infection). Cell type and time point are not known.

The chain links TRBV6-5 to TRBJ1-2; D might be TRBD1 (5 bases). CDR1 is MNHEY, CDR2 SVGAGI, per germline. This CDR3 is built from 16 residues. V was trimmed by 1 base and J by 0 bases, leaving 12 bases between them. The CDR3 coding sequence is TGTGCCAGCAGTTACTGGGGGGAGGTTTCTAACTATGGCTACACCTTC. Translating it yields CASSYWGEVSNYGYTF.

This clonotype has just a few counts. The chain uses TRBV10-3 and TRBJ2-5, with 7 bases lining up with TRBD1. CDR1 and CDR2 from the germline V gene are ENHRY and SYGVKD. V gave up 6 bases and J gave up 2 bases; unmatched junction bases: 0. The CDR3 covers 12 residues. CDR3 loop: CAIRGQQETQYF. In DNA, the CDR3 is TGTGCCATCAGGGGACAGCAAGAGACCCAGTACTTC.

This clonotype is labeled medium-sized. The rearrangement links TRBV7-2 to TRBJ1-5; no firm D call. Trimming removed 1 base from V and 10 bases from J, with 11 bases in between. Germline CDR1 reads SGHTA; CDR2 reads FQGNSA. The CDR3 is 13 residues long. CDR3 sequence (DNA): TGTGCCAGCAGCTTAGACGATATCCAACCCCAGCATTTT. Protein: CASSLDDIQPQHF.

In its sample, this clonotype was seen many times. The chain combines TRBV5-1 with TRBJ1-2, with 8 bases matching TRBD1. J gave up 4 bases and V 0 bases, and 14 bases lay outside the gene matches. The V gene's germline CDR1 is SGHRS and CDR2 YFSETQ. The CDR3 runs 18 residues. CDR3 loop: CASSLGVTWTGLVYGYTF. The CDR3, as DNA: TGCGCCAGCAGCTTGGGAGTGACTTGGACAGGGTTAGTCTATGGCTACACCTTC. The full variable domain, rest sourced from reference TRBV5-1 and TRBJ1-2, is KAGVTQTPRYLIKTRGQQVTLSCSPISGHRSVSWYQQTPGQGLQFLFEYFSETQRNKGNFPGRFSGRQFSNSRSEMNVSTLELGDSALYLCASSLGVTWTGLVYGYTFGSGTRLTVV.

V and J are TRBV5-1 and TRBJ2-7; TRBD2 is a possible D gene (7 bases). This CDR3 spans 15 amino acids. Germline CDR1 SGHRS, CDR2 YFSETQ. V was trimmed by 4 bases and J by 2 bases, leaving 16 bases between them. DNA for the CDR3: TGCGCCAGCAGCCCGCTTAGGGGGGGGACCTACGAGCAGTACTTC. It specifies CASSPLRGGTYEQYF.

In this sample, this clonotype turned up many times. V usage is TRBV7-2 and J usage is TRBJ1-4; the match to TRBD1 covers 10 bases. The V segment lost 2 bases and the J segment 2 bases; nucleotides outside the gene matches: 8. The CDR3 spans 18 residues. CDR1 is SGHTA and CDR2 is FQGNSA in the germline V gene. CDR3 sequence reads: CASSLRRQGALTNEKLFF. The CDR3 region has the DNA TGTGCCAGCAGCTTAAGGAGACAGGGGGCGCTTACTAATGAAAAACTGTTTTTT.

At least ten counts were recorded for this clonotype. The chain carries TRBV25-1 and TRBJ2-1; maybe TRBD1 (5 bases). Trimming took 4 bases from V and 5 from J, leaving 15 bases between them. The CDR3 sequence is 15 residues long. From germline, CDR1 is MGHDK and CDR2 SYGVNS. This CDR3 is CASSAPAGNHNEQFF. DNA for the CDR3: TGTGCCAGCAGTGCCCCGGCAGGGAACCACAATGAGCAGTTCTTC.

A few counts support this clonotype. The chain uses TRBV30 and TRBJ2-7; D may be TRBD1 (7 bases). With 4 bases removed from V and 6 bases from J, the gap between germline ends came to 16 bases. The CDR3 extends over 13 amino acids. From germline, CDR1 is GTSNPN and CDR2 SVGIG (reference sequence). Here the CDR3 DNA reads TGTGCCTGGAAGGCTCAGGGGGGCCGCGAGCAGTACTTC. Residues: CAWKAQGGREQYF.

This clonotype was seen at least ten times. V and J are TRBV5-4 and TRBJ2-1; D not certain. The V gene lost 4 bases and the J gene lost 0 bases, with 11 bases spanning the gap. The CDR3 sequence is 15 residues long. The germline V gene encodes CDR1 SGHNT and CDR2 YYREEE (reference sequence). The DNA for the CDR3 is TGTGCCAGCAGCCCGACTTCCAGCTCCTACAATGAGCAGTTCTTC. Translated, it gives CASSPTSSSYNEQFF.

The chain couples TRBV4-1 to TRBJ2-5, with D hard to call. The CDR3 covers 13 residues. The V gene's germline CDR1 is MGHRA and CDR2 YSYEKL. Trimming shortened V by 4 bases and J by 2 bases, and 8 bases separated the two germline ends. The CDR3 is CASSPENQETQYF. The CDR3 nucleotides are TGCGCCAGCAGCCCGGAGAATCAAGAGACCCAGTACTTC.

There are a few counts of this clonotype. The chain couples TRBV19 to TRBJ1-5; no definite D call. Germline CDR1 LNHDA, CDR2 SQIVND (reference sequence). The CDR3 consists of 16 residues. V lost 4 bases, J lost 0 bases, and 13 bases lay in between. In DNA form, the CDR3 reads TGTGCCAGTAGTACCCCAATGGAGTTTAGCAATCAGCCCCAGCATTTT. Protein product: CASSTPMEFSNQPQHF.

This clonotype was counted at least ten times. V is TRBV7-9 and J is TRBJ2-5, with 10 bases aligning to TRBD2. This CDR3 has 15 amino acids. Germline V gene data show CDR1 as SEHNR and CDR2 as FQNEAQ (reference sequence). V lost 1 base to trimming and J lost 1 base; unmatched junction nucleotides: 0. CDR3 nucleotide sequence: TGTGCCAGCAGCTTAGGGACTAGCGGCCAAGAGACCCAGTACTTC. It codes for CASSLGTSGQETQYF.

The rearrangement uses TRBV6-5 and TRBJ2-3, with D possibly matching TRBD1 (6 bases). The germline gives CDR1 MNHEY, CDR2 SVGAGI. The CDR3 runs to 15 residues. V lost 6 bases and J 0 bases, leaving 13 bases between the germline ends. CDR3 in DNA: TGTGCCAGCAGGCGGACAGCATCTAGCACAGATACGCAGTATTTT. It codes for CASRRTASSTDTQYF.

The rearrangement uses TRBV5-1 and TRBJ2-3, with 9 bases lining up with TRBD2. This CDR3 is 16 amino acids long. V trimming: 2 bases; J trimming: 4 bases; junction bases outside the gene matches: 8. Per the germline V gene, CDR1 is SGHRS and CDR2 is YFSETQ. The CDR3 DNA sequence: TGCGCCAGCAGCTTAAATGGCGGGGGGGCCGCAGATACGCAGTATTTT. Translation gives CASSLNGGGAADTQYF.

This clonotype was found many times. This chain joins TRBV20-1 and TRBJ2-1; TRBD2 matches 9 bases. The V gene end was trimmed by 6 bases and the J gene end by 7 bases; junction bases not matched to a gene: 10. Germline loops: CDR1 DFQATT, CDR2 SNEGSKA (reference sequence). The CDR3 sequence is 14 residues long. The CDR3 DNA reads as TGCAGTGCCAATCTAGCGGGACGGCGGAATGAGCAGTTCTTC. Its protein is CSANLAGRRNEQFF.

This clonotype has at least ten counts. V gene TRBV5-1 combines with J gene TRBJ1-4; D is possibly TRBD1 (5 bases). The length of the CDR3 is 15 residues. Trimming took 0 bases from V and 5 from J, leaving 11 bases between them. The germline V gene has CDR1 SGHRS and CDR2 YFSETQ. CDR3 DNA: TGCGCCAGCAGCTTGGGGTACAGGAGGAATGAAAAACTGTTTTTT. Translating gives CASSLGYRRNEKLFF.

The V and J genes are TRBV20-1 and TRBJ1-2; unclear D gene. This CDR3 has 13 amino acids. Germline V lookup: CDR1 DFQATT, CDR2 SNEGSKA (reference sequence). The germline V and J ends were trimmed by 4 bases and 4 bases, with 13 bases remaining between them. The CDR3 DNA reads TGCAGTGCTACGGACGGAACGGCCTATGGCTACACCTTC. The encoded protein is CSATDGTAYGYTF.

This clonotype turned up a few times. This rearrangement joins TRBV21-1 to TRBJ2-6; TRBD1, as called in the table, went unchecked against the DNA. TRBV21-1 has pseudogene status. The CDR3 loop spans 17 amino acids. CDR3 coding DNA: TGTGCCAGCAGCAATGACAGGATCCTCTCTGGGGCCAACGTCCTGACTTTC. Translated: CASSNDRILSGANVLTF.